The T cell receptor beta chain described here comes from a study of human T cells and chemical hapten exposure. General study points: There was a positive correlation between PT1 expanded TCR counts and patch test score. All donors were alopecia patients, so their immunity may differ from that of healthy people.

Germline V CDR1 and CDR2: LGHNA, YSLEER. This CDR3 is 15 amino acids long. V lost 1 base, J lost 10 bases, and 19 bases lay in between. This clonotype occurred a few times. No antigen is known for it. TCRdb independently ran MiXCR on the RACE reads; one entry per CDR3 protein. The table records 150,000 to 200,000 distinct CDR3 sequences, around 25% of them present only once. Time point described: patch test 3, about 24 weeks after DPC sensitization. Treatment specified: therapeutic diphenylcyclopropenone sensitization with weekly scalp DPC. Blood draws preceded each patch test application. Non-pregnant alopecia patients aged 18 to 70, suitable for DPC therapy.

Sequenced material: whole blood, taken in connection with sensitization to the hapten diphenylcyclopropenone (DPC). The chain is built from TRBV4-3 and TRBJ1-1; D is unclear. The source of this sequence is a woman aged 35 to 49 with alopecia areata. Some clones in this sample may be carry-over from other donors' samples. CDR3 sequence reads: CASSQAINSPDVAFF. CDR3 bases: TGCGCCAGCAGCCAAGCCATTAACAGTCCCGATGTAGCTTTCTTT.